This TCR beta chain was sequenced in a study of cytomegalovirus exposure and HLA in healthy donors. A multiplex PCR was run with 60 Vbeta primers and 13 Jbeta primers. Measured with immunoSEQ multiplex PCR; TCRdb has only the in-frame clones, and not every one. The sample has approximately 150,000 clones; over 65% are singletons. Sequences were obtained from PBMCs. This clonotype was obtained from a man aged 18-30 years in good health and CMV-seropositive.

The CDR3 region has the DNA TGTGCCAGCAGCCCCTCGAACGGACAGGGCAATCAGCCCCAGCATTTT. Residues: CASSPSNGQGNQPQHF. V and J are TRBV28 and TRBJ1-5, with 7 bases that match TRBD1. This CDR3 has 16 amino acids. Germline V gives CDR1 MDHEN, CDR2 SYDVKM. V lost 6 bases and J lost 2; bases outside the gene matches: 10.